This entry features one TCR beta chain sequence. Its antigen is unidentified. Stated time point: newly diagnosed GD, antithyroid drugs for less than 3 months. PBMC-extracted RNA yielded the TCR library. As collected, the peripheral blood samples measured approximately 10 milliliters each and went into EDTA tubes. This record comes from a study of regulatory T cells in long-lasting Graves disease. Study in general: Graves' cases, newly diagnosed, had used antithyroid drugs under 3 months.

The CDR3 totals 15 residues. Trimming stripped 0 bases from V and 0 bases from J, with 7 bases between. Germline CDR1 reads SGDLS; CDR2 reads YYNGEE. The authors built TCR beta libraries using iRepertoire HTBI primers and Arm-PCR of CDR3 regions. MiXCR, run by TCRdb on the multiplex PCR reads, gives a single entry per CDR3 protein. The table shows approximately 400,000 distinct CDR3 sequences, with around 15% occurring only once. Findings and limits, study-wide: Persistent disease was characterized by preferential usage of TRBV28, TRBJ1-2 and TRBJ2-5.

The chain combines TRBV9 with TRBJ2-1; unclear D gene. This sample comprised peripheral blood mononuclear cells (PBMCs), obtained at new diagnosis, from a patient treated with antithyroid drugs. The TCR sequence derives from a female donor with Graves disease. As DNA, the CDR3 is TGTGCCAGCAGCGTAGGGGGAACCTCCTACAATGAGCAGTTCTTC. Translated: CASSVGGTSYNEQFF.